This is a list of T cell receptor beta chains from one sample in a study of CD4+ T cells in melanoma. Clones were read by immunoSEQ multiplex PCR, and TCRdb kept only the in-frame ones, dropping some. This sample has fewer than 150,000 clones, with about nine tenths found just once. The receptors come from a human donor with melanoma. Each CDR3 is given with its conserved first and last residue. The D gene is left open where the match is weak. Only part of the rows carry a size: once, few, many, or a class if the clone is expanded.

clone size	V gene	D gene	J gene	CDR3 DNA	CDR3 protein
-	TRBV20-1	TRBD1	TRBJ1-1	TGCAGTGCACTGGGACAGGGGGAAGCTTTCTTT	CSALGQGEAFF
-	TRBV19	-	TRBJ2-7	TGTGCCAGTAGTATCGGTGGGGCATCCTACGAGCAGTACTTC	CASSIGGASYEQYF
-	TRBV4-1	-	TRBJ1-5	TGCGCCAGCAGCAACAACCCTTTGAGCAATCAGCCCCAGCATTTT	CASSNNPLSNQPQHF
-	TRBV28	TRBD1	TRBJ2-7	TGTGCCAGCAGGCCTGGGACAGGGGCCCGTCAGGAGCAGTACTTC	CASRPGTGARQEQYF
once	TRBV9	TRBD1	TRBJ1-5	TGTGCCAGCAGCGTAGGGACAGGGGGCAATCAGCCCCAGCATTTT	CASSVGTGGNQPQHF
-	TRBV30	-	TRBJ1-1	TGTGCCTGGAAAAGCACACAGGGTGCTGAAGCTTTCTTT	CAWKSTQGAEAFF
-	TRBV19	-	TRBJ1-2	TGTGCCAGTAGTCTAAGCCTCCGCTATGGCTACACCTTC	CASSLSLRYGYTF
-	TRBV6-6	-	TRBJ1-6	TGTGCCAGCACTCAGCCGGGACGCGTCAATTCACCCCTCCACTTT	CASTQPGRVNSPLHF
-	TRBV2	-	TRBJ1-2	TGTGCCAGCAGTGGGGACAAAGGCGGCTACACCTTC	CASSGDKGGYTF
-	TRBV30	-	TRBJ2-5	TGTGCCTGGAGTGTGGGTTCAGGGGCCCAAGAGACCCAGTACTTC	CAWSVGSGAQETQYF
once	TRBV5-6	TRBD1	TRBJ1-2	TGTGCCAGCAGCTCTCCCGGGACAGGGTTAGACTATGGCTACACCTTC	CASSSPGTGLDYGYTF
-	TRBV5-1	-	TRBJ1-6	TGCGCCAGCAGCTTGGCCGGGCTGGACATCGCCTATAATTCACCCCTCCACTTT	CASSLAGLDIAYNSPLHF
-	TRBV15	-	TRBJ1-1	TGTGCCACCAGCAGAATGAGGAACACTGAAGCTTTCTTT	CATSRMRNTEAFF
-	TRBV7-2	-	TRBJ2-7	TGTGCCAGCAGCTTAGAGGTCCACAGGGTATCCTACGAGCAGTACTTC	CASSLEVHRVSYEQYF
-	TRBV10-3	-	TRBJ1-2	TGTGCCATCAGTGAGCCTGGGCAGCGCAGCTACACCTTC	CAISEPGQRSYTF
-	TRBV2	-	TRBJ1-5	TGTGCCAGCGCGCGCCTCAATAGCAATCAGCCCCAGCATTTT	CASARLNSNQPQHF
-	TRBV14	TRBD1	TRBJ1-4	TGTGCCAGCAGCCAAGATCCTCCGGGACAGCCGAATGAAAAACTGTTTTTT	CASSQDPPGQPNEKLFF